This paragraph reports one TCR beta chain. This entry belongs to a study of blood T cell repertoires in COVID-19. Study-level information: COVID-19 samples, acute and convalescent, were from the United States, Italy and Spain. Sample material is recorded as cDNA or gDNA derived from T cells, B-cell-depleted T cells, or PBMCs.

A COVID-19 case was met by exposed participants within 2 weeks before study entry. Germline trimming cut 3 bases from V and 11 bases from J; bases unmatched to any gene: 5. The CDR3 extends over 15 amino acids. Germline values: CDR1 KGHDR, CDR2 SFDVKD. Original methodology: Researchers report that nucleated cell counts were estimated from reference gene primer amplification. Sequencing was performed with immunoSEQ multiplex PCR; in TCRdb, only in-frame clones are kept and a portion is missing. V and J calls and clone size are as listed in that table; D and trimming were resolved from the DNA. The sample includes some 340,000 clones, 90% to 95% of them seen just once.

This sequence originates from a woman between 25 and 40 years old who had been exposed to COVID-19. The chain joins TRBV24-1 to TRBJ2-1, with 14 nucleotides matching TRBD2. Sequenced sample: PBMCs or T cells enriched from blood (not recorded which). CDR3 nucleotides: TGTGCCACCAGTGATCCCGGACTAGCGGGGGGACAGCAGTTCTTC. This sequence encodes CATSDPGLAGGQQFF.